This is a list of T cell receptor beta chains from one sample in a study of technical replicates of blood from several donors. Sequencing was performed with immunoSEQ multiplex PCR; in TCRdb, only in-frame clones are kept and a portion is missing. The table includes roughly 72,000 clones, approximately 94% detected once. The sequencing sample was made of T cells isolated from PBMCs. These receptors all come from a human donor in good health. Both conserved end residues are part of each CDR3. The order of the fields is J gene, D gene, CDR3 length, clone size, V gene, CDR3 DNA, CDR3 protein. The D gene is left open where the match is weak. Not every row has a clone size; where given, it reads once, few, many or a size class.

j_call: TRBJ1-5; d_call: TRBD1; cdr3_length: 13; clone_size: -; v_call: TRBV18; cdr3_nt: TGTGCCAGCTCAAAGGAAGGGGGCGGTCCCCAGCATTTT; cdr3_aa: CASSKEGGGPQHF
j_call: TRBJ2-2; d_call: TRBD2; cdr3_length: 17; clone_size: -; v_call: TRBV27; cdr3_nt: TGTGCCAGCAGTTTCTCGCAACGGGGGGTCAACACCGGGGAGCTGTTTTTT; cdr3_aa: CASSFSQRGVNTGELFF
j_call: TRBJ2-6; d_call: -; cdr3_length: 17; clone_size: -; v_call: TRBV9; cdr3_nt: TGTGCCAGCAGCGTACTAAGTTCTAGCTCTGGGGCCAACGTCCTGACTTTC; cdr3_aa: CASSVLSSSSGANVLTF
j_call: TRBJ2-3; d_call: -; cdr3_length: 14; clone_size: -; v_call: TRBV9; cdr3_nt: TGTGCCAGCAGCGTACGCGTAGGCACAGATACGCAGTATTTT; cdr3_aa: CASSVRVGTDTQYF
j_call: TRBJ2-3; d_call: TRBD2; cdr3_length: 16; clone_size: -; v_call: TRBV11-2; cdr3_nt: TGTGCCAGCAGCACCATAGCGGGAGGGGCCACAGATACGCAGTATTTT; cdr3_aa: CASSTIAGGATDTQYF
j_call: TRBJ2-7; d_call: -; cdr3_length: 14; clone_size: -; v_call: TRBV7-9; cdr3_nt: TGTGCCAGCAGCCTCCTGACCGGGATTTACGAGCAGTACTTC; cdr3_aa: CASSLLTGIYEQYF
j_call: TRBJ1-4; d_call: -; cdr3_length: 14; clone_size: -; v_call: TRBV27; cdr3_nt: TGTGCCAGCAGTCTTCAGGGGACTAATGAAAAACTGTTTTTT; cdr3_aa: CASSLQGTNEKLFF
j_call: TRBJ2-1; d_call: -; cdr3_length: 15; clone_size: -; v_call: TRBV19; cdr3_nt: TGTGCCACCCGGAGGGGACAGCGAAGATACAATGAGCAGTTCTTC; cdr3_aa: CATRRGQRRYNEQFF
j_call: TRBJ2-3; d_call: -; cdr3_length: 11; clone_size: once; v_call: TRBV19; cdr3_nt: TGTGCCAGCTTAGTTGCAGATACGCAGTATTTT; cdr3_aa: CASLVADTQYF
j_call: TRBJ2-7; d_call: -; cdr3_length: 14; clone_size: -; v_call: TRBV2; cdr3_nt: TGTGCCAGCACTAACCCAGGGGAGATGGGCGAGCAGTACTTC; cdr3_aa: CASTNPGEMGEQYF
j_call: TRBJ2-3; d_call: TRBD2; cdr3_length: 17; clone_size: -; v_call: TRBV11-1; cdr3_nt: TGTGCCAGCAGCTTTCTAGCGGGAGACGGTCGTGGAGATACGCAGTATTTT; cdr3_aa: CASSFLAGDGRGDTQYF
j_call: TRBJ1-5; d_call: TRBD1; cdr3_length: 14; clone_size: -; v_call: TRBV9; cdr3_nt: TGTGCCAGCAGCTTACAGGGGGAGAATCAGCCCCAGCATTTT; cdr3_aa: CASSLQGENQPQHF
j_call: TRBJ1-1; d_call: -; cdr3_length: 13; clone_size: -; v_call: TRBV9; cdr3_nt: TGTGCCAGCAGCGTGGAGATGAACACTGAAGCTTTCTTT; cdr3_aa: CASSVEMNTEAFF
j_call: TRBJ2-7; d_call: TRBD1; cdr3_length: 13; clone_size: -; v_call: TRBV7-3; cdr3_nt: TGTGCCAGCAGCTTGGGACAGAACTACGAGCAGTACTTC; cdr3_aa: CASSLGQNYEQYF
j_call: TRBJ2-1; d_call: -; cdr3_length: 15; clone_size: -; v_call: TRBV19; cdr3_nt: TGTGCCAGTAGTATAATGGACTACTCCTACAATGAGCAGTTCTTC; cdr3_aa: CASSIMDYSYNEQFF
j_call: TRBJ1-1; d_call: -; cdr3_length: 14; clone_size: -; v_call: TRBV5-1; cdr3_nt: TGCGCCAGCAGCTCAAACAGGGAGATTACTGAAGCTTTCTTT; cdr3_aa: CASSSNREITEAFF
j_call: TRBJ2-1; d_call: TRBD2; cdr3_length: 15; clone_size: -; v_call: TRBV27; cdr3_nt: TGTGCCAGCAGTTTATCCTCCGGGAGGCTCCCTGAGCAGTTCTTC; cdr3_aa: CASSLSSGRLPEQFF
j_call: TRBJ1-5; d_call: -; cdr3_length: 12; clone_size: -; v_call: TRBV6-1; cdr3_nt: TGTGCCAGCAGTGAAATAGGGGGGCCCCAGCATTTT; cdr3_aa: CASSEIGGPQHF
j_call: TRBJ2-3; d_call: -; cdr3_length: 14; clone_size: -; v_call: TRBV23-1; cdr3_nt: TGCGCCAGCAGTCTACAGGGATTATCAGATACGCAGTATTTT; cdr3_aa: CASSLQGLSDTQYF
j_call: TRBJ2-2; d_call: TRBD2; cdr3_length: 14; clone_size: -; v_call: TRBV10-1; cdr3_nt: TGCGCCAGCAGTTTAGCGGGAGACACCGGGGAGCTGTTTTTT; cdr3_aa: CASSLAGDTGELFF
j_call: TRBJ2-7; d_call: TRBD2; cdr3_length: 16; clone_size: once; v_call: TRBV27; cdr3_nt: TGTGCCAGCAGTTACAGTAGCGGGAGGCTCGTCTACGAGCAGTACTTC; cdr3_aa: CASSYSSGRLVYEQYF
j_call: TRBJ2-1; d_call: TRBD1; cdr3_length: 15; clone_size: -; v_call: TRBV10-1; cdr3_nt: TGCGCCAGCAGCGAAGACAGGGAGATGGGCAATGAGCAGTTCTTC; cdr3_aa: CASSEDREMGNEQFF
j_call: TRBJ1-4; d_call: -; cdr3_length: 14; clone_size: -; v_call: TRBV2; cdr3_nt: TGTGCCAGCAGTGCTTTGACCGGGTATACAAAACTGTTTTTT; cdr3_aa: CASSALTGYTKLFF
j_call: TRBJ1-1; d_call: -; cdr3_length: 14; clone_size: -; v_call: TRBV6-5; cdr3_nt: TGTGCCAGCAGCTCCCCGGGGACAACCACTGAAGCTTTCTTT; cdr3_aa: CASSSPGTTTEAFF
j_call: TRBJ1-1; d_call: -; cdr3_length: 11; clone_size: -; v_call: TRBV15; cdr3_nt: TGTGCCACCAGCGGATCGGGGGAAGCTTTCTTT; cdr3_aa: CATSGSGEAFF
j_call: TRBJ2-5; d_call: -; cdr3_length: 13; clone_size: once; v_call: TRBV4-3; cdr3_nt: TGCGCCAGCAGCTGGTCAGTGCAAGAGACCCAGTACTTC; cdr3_aa: CASSWSVQETQYF
j_call: TRBJ2-7; d_call: TRBD1; cdr3_length: 14; clone_size: -; v_call: TRBV7-9; cdr3_nt: TGTGCCAGCAGCTTTGACAGGGGGCGTCGCGAGCAGTACTTC; cdr3_aa: CASSFDRGRREQYF
j_call: TRBJ2-1; d_call: TRBD2; cdr3_length: 17; clone_size: few; v_call: TRBV5-1; cdr3_nt: TGCGCCAGCAGCTTGGCCCCTGGGGGAGGGTCCTACAATGAGCAGTTCTTC; cdr3_aa: CASSLAPGGGSYNEQFF
j_call: TRBJ2-2; d_call: -; cdr3_length: 17; clone_size: -; v_call: TRBV2; cdr3_nt: TGTGCCAGCATGGTTCGCGAGCGCGCCAAGGTATCCGGGGAGCTGTTTTTT; cdr3_aa: CASMVRERAKVSGELFF
j_call: TRBJ2-1; d_call: -; cdr3_length: 12; clone_size: -; v_call: TRBV5-4; cdr3_nt: TGTGCCAGCAGCGAGACTGCTAATGAGCAGTTCTTC; cdr3_aa: CASSETANEQFF
j_call: TRBJ1-2; d_call: -; cdr3_length: 11; clone_size: -; v_call: TRBV5-6; cdr3_nt: TGTGCCAGCAGCTTCCGGGATGGCTACACCTTC; cdr3_aa: CASSFRDGYTF